This T cell receptor (beta chain) was profiled in a study of blood T cell repertoires in COVID-19 (dated by TCRdb to about 2020). In the study overall: Samples from collaborators originated in the United States, Italy and Spain and spanned both the acute and convalescent phases of COVID-19. The samples were drawn from two sources: the first 160 participants of the ongoing ImmuneRACE study, and 1,254 subjects contributed by 6 global collaborators. Where HLA class I and class II types were available, the types were taken from metadata supplied by the sample provider, not from assay-based typing. A freely available public database, intended as a resource for researchers studying the immune response to SARS-CoV-2, is where the repertoires were released. Sample metadata almost always included a de-identified subject ID, COVID-19 status, age in years and sex. The material from the prospective study consisted of cDNA or gDNA derived from T cells, B-cell-depleted T cells, or PBMCs. Deeply sampled blood TCRbeta repertoires from subjects exposed to, actively infected with, or recovered from COVID-19 were included in the dataset. Overall study results and their limits: The amount of clinical and demographic metadata varied by source and participant and was provided uncurated.

Collaborating institutions collected whole blood in K2EDTA tubes following their own protocols. For TCRbeta analysis, collaborators shipped samples as frozen whole blood, isolated PBMCs, or DNA extracted from either of those sample types. Details on this clone: Its antigen target is currently unknown. Base qualities are not recorded, but no much larger clone differs from it by a single base.

The immunoSEQ Assay, a bias-controlled multiplex PCR, was used to amplify TCRbeta CDR3 regions from genomic DNA. Concerning the study's data processing: Within the assay, amplification of reference gene primers was used to estimate how many nucleated cells each sample contained. To quantify the absolute abundance of each unique TCRbeta CDR3 rearrangement, sequence reads were collapsed and filtered. For each sample, productive Simpson clonality was calculated as the square root of Simpson's diversity index over productive rearrangements. TCRdb re-hosts the immuneACCESS table, in-frame sequences only. Its copies lack some clones; in the studies checked, an unresolved V gene accounts for under half of them, and the cause for the rest is not known. The DNA gave D and trimming, while V, J and clone size come from that table. The sample has 150,000 to 200,000 clones on record, 80% to 95% of them singletons. The top ten clones comprise approximately 0.48% of the sample.

The sequenced sample was peripheral blood. The receptor was derived from a man aged 50-60 years with acute or convalescent COVID-19.

At the DNA level, the sequence is TGCGCCAGCAGCTTGTTCTTGACAGGGGGCGCGGGGACTGAAGCTTTCTTT. It is translated as CASSLFLTGGAGTEAFF. The chain is encoded by TRBV5-1 joined to TRBJ1-1, with 10 junctional bases fitting TRBD1. The junction shows trimming of 1 base on V and 5 bases on J, and the gene matches do not reach 11 bases of it. Looking up the germline V gene yields CDR1 SGHRS and CDR2 YFSETQ. Counted from cysteine to phenylalanine, this CDR3 has 17 amino acids. Only the CDR3 DNA stays, 51 bases, in frame from base 1.